Detailed here is one T cell receptor beta chain. Its antigen is undetermined. The V gene end was trimmed by 6 bases and the J gene end by 1 base; junction bases not matched to a gene: 6. Germline V gives CDR1 DFQATT, CDR2 SNEGSKA (reference sequence). This CDR3 is built from 16 residues. Presence of unique molecular identifiers characterized the TCR beta cDNA libraries. There were roughly 0.9 to 10 million T cells, and around 500,000 cDNA molecules came from them. TCRdb re-called the PCR reads through MiXCR, storing one row per CDR3 protein. Among 500,000 to 600,000 distinct CDR3 sequences listed, roughly 46% were seen once. The data derive from a study of post-analysis software for immune sequencing data. The wider study: Both relapsing-remitting and secondary progressive multiple sclerosis featured among the disease courses, as did progressive-relapsing multiple sclerosis.

Findings of the study overall: Samples from a shared batch, those prepared together, strongly co-clustered by F measure. With TRBV5-6, TRBV5-1 and TRBV20-1 included, about five TRBV segments were more frequent in patients than in controls. Relative to controls, patients with multiple sclerosis showed significantly lower normalized Chao1 diversity.

The J gene is TRBJ2-3, the V gene TRBV20-1; TRBD2 aligns across 14 bases. The sequenced material came from blood. The source of this sequence is a girl aged 5 to 17 with multiple sclerosis. In nucleotides, the CDR3 is TGCAGTGCGGATGGACTAGCGGGGGGCCGCACAGATACGCAGTATTTT. This codes for CSADGLAGGRTDTQYF.